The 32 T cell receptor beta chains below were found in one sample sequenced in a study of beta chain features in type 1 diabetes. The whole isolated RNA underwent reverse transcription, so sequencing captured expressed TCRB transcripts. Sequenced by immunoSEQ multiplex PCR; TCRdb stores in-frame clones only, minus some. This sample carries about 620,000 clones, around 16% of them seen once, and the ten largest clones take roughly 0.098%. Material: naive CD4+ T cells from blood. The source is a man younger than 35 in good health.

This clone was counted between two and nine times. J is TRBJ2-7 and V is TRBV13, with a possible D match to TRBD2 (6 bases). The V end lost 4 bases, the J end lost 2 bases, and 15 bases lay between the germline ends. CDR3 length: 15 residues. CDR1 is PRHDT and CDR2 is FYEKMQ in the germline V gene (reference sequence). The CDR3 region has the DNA TGTGCCAGCAGCTCCCTGACTAGTCCCCCCTACGAGCAGTACTTC. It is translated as CASSSLTSPPYEQYF.

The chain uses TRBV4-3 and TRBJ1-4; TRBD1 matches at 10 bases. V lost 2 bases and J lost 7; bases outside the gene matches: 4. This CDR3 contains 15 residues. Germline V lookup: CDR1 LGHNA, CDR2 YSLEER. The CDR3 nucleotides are TGCGCCAGCAGCCAAACCGGGACAGGGGCTGAAAAACTGTTTTTT. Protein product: CASSQTGTGAEKLFF.

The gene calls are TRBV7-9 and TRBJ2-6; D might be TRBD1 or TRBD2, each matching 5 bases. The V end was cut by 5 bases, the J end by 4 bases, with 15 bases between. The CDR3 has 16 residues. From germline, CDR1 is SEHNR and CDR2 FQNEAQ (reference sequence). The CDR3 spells CASSRDLRPGANVLTF. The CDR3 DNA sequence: TGTGCCAGCAGCCGGGACCTACGGCCCGGGGCCAACGTCCTGACTTTC.

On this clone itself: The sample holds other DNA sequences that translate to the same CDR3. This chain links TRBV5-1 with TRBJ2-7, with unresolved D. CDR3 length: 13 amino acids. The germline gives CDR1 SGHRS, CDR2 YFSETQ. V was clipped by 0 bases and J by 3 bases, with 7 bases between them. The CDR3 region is CASSLAPDYEQYF. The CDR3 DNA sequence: TGCGCCAGCAGCTTGGCCCCGGACTACGAGCAGTACTTC.

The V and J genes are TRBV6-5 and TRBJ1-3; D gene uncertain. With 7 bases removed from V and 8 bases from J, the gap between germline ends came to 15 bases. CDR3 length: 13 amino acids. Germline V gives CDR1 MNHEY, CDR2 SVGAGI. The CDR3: CASTPLWGDTIYF. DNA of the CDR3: TGTGCCAGCACCCCTCTGTGGGGTGACACCATATATTTT.

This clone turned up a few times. The CDR3 region is CASMPGRSSPLHF. In DNA, the CDR3 is TGTGCCAGCATGCCAGGGAGGAGTTCACCCCTCCACTTT. The rearrangement joins TRBV28 to TRBJ1-6, with TRBD1 as a possible D gene (5 bases). Trimming left V 7 bases short and J 9 bases short, with 13 bases between. Germline CDR1 reads MDHEN; CDR2 reads SYDVKM. The CDR3 consists of 13 residues.

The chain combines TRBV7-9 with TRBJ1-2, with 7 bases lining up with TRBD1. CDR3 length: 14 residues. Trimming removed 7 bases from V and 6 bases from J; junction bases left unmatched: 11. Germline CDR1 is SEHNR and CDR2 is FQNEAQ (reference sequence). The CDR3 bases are TGTGCCAGCACCTCGACAGGGAGAGCTAATGGCTACACCTTC. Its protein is CASTSTGRANGYTF.

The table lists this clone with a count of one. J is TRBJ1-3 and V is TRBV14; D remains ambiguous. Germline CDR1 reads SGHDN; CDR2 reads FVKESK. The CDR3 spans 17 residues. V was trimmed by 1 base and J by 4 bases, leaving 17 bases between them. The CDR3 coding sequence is TGTGCCAGCAGCCAAGGCTCCAGGCTCTCTGCGGGAAACACCATATATTTT. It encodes CASSQGSRLSAGNTIYF. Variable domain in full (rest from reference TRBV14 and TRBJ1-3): EAGVTQFPSHSVIEKGQTVTLRCDPISGHDNLYWYRRVMGKEIKFLLHFVKESKQDESGMPNNRFLAERTGGTYSTLKVQPAELEDSGVYFCASSQGSRLSAGNTIYFGEGSWLTVV.

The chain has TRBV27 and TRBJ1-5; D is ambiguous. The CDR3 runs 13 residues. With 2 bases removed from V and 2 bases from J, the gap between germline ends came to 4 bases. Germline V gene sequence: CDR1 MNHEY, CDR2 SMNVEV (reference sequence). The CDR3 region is CASSLQGNQPQHF. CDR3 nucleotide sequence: TGTGCCAGCAGTTTACAGGGCAATCAGCCCCAGCATTTT.

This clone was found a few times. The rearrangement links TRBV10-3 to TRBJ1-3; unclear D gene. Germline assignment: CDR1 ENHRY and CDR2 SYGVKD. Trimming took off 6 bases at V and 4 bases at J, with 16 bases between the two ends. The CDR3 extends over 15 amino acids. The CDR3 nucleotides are TGTGCCATCAGGACCCAGGATCCCTCCGGAAACACCATATATTTT. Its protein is CAIRTQDPSGNTIYF.

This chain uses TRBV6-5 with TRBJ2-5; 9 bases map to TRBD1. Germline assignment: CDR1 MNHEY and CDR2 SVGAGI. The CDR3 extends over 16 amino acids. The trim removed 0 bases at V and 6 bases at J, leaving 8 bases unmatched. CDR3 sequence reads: CASSYSGTGIGKTQYF. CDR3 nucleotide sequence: TGTGCCAGCAGTTACTCGGGGACAGGGATTGGGAAGACCCAGTACTTC.

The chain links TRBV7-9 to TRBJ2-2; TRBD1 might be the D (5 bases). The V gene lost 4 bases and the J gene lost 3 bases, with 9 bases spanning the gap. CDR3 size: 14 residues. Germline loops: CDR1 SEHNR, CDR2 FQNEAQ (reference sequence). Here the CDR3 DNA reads TGTGCCAGCAGCTCAGGGTATTACACCGGGGAGCTGTTTTTT. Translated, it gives CASSSGYYTGELFF. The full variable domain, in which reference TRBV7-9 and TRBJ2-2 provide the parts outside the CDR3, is DTGVSQNPRHKITKRGQNVTFRCDPISEHNRLYWYRQTLGQGPEFLTYFQNEAQLEKSRLLSDRFSAERPKGSFSTLEIQRTEQGDSAMYLCASSSGYYTGELFFGEGSRLTVL.

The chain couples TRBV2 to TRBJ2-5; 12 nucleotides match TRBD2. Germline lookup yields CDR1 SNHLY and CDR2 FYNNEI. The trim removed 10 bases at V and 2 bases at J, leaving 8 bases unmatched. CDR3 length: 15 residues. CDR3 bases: TGTGCCAACCACTTGACTAGCGGGGGACAAGAGACCCAGTACTTC. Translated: CANHLTSGGQETQYF. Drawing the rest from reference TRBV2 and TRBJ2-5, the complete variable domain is EPEVTQTPSHQVTQMGQEVILRCVPISNHLYFYWYRQILGQKVEFLVSFYNNEISEKSEIFDDQFSVERPDGSNFTLKIRSTKLEDSAMYFCANHLTSGGQETQYFGPGTRLLVL.

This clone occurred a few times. CDR3 nucleotide sequence: TGTGCCAGCAGTTGGATTAGCGGGGGGTTCACAGATACGCAGTATTTT. This codes for CASSWISGGFTDTQYF. The V and J genes are TRBV27 and TRBJ2-3, with TRBD2 matching over 10 bases. After removal of 4 bases from V and 2 bases from J, the junction contained 6 bases not matched to a gene. This CDR3 has 16 amino acids. The germline gives CDR1 MNHEY, CDR2 SMNVEV (reference sequence).

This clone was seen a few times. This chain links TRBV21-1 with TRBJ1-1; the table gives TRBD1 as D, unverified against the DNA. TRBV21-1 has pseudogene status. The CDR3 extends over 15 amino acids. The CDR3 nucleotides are TGTGCCAGCAGCGTCCGGGACAGGGATTTCGAAAAAGCTTTCTTT. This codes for CASSVRDRDFEKAFF.

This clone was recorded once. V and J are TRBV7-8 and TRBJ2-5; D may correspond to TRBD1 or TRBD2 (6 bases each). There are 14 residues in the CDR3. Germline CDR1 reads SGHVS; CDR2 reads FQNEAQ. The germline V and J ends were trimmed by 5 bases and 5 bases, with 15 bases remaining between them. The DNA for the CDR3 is TGTGCCAGCAGCCCACAAGGGGGGCGGGAGACCCAGTACTTC. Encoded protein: CASSPQGGRETQYF.

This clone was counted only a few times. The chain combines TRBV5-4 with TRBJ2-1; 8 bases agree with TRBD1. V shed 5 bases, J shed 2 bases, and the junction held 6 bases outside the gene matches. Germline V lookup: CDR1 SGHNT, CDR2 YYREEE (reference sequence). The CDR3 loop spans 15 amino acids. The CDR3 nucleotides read TGTGCCAGCAGACCGGACAGGGCCACCTACAATGAGCAGTTCTTC. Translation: CASRPDRATYNEQFF. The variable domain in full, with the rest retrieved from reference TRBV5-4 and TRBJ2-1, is ETGVTQSPTHLIKTRGQQVTLRCSSQSGHNTVSWYQQALGQGPQFIFQYYREEENGRGNFPPRFSGLQFPNYSSELNVNALELDDSALYLCASRPDRATYNEQFFGPGTRLTVL.

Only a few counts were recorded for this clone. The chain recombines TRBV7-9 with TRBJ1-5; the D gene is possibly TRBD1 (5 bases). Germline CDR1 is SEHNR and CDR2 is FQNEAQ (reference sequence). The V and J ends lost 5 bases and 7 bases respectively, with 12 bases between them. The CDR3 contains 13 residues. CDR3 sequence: CASSPPDRQPQHF. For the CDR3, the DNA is TGTGCCAGCAGCCCCCCCGACAGACAGCCCCAGCATTTT.

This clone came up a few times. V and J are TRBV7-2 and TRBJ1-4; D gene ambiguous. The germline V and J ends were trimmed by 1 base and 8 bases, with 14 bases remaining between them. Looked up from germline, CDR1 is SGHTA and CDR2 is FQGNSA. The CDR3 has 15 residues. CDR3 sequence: CASSLVAVGVEKLFF. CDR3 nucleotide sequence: TGTGCCAGCAGCTTAGTGGCCGTCGGAGTAGAAAAACTGTTTTTT.

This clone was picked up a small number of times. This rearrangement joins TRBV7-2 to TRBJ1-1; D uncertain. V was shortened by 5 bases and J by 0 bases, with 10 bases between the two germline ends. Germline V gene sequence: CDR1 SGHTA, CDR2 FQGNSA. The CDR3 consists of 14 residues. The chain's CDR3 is CASSIQKMNTEAFF. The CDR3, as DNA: TGTGCCAGCAGCATACAGAAGATGAACACTGAAGCTTTCTTT.

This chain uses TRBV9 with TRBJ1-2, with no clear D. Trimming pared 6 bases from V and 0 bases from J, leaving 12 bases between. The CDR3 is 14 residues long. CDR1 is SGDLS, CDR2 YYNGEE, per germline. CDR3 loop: CASTLGSPNYGYTF. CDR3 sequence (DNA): TGTGCCAGCACTCTCGGCAGTCCTAACTATGGCTACACCTTC.

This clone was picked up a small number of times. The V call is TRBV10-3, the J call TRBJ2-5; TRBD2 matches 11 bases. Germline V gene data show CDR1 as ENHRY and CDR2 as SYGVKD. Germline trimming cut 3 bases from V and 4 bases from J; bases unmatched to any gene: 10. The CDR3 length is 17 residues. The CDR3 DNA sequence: TGTGCCATCAGTGAATCACTAGCGGGAGACTTCATAGAGACCCAGTACTTC. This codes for CAISESLAGDFIETQYF.

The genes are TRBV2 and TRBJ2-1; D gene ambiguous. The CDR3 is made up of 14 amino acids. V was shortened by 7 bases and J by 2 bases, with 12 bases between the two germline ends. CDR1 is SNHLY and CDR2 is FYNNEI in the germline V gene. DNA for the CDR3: TGTGCCAGCAAGGCAGACTCTACCTACAATGAGCAGTTCTTC. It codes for CASKADSTYNEQFF.

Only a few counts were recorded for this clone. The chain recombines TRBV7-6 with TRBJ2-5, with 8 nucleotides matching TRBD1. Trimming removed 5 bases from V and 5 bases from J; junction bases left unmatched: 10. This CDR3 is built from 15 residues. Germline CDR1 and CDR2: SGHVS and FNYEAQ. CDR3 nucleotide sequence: TGTGCCAGCAGCCCTCGGACAGGGAGGTTGGAGACCCAGTACTTC. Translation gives CASSPRTGRLETQYF.

The CDR3 sequence: CASSPQTGGNSPLHF. The CDR3 DNA is TGTGCCAGCTCACCCCAGACAGGGGGCAATTCACCCCTCCACTTT. This chain uses TRBV18 with TRBJ1-6; TRBD1 aligns across 10 bases. CDR3 size: 15 residues. With V trimmed by 3 bases and J by 7 bases, 3 bases remained unmatched. Germline-derived CDR1 and CDR2 are KGHSH and LQKENI.

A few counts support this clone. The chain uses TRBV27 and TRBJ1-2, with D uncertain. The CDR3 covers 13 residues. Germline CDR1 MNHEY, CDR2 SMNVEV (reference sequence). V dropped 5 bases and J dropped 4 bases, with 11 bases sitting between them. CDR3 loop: CASSRAGSYGYTF. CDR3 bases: TGTGCCAGCAGTCGCGCTGGGAGCTATGGCTACACCTTC.

The CDR3 DNA sequence: TGCAGCGTTGTACGACAGGGGACGAACACTGAAGCTTTCTTT. As protein: CSVVRQGTNTEAFF. The chain is built from TRBV29-1 and TRBJ1-1, with 8 nucleotides matching TRBD1. V lost 4 bases to trimming and J lost 1 base; unmatched junction nucleotides: 5. CDR3 length: 14 amino acids. CDR1 is SQVTM and CDR2 is ANQGSEA in the germline V gene.

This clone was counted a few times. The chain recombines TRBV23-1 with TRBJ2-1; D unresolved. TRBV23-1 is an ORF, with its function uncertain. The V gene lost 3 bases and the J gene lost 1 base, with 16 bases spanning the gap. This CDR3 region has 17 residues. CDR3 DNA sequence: TGCGCCAGCAGTCAGCTGGTGTCCGGTCAATCCTACAATGAGCAGTTCTTC. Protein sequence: CASSQLVSGQSYNEQFF.

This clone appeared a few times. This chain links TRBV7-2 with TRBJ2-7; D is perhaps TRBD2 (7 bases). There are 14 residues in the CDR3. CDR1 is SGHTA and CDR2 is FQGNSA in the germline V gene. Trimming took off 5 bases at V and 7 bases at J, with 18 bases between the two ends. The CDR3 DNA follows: TGTGCCAGCAGCCAAGCCGGGGGGCCGGGGGAGCAGTACTTC. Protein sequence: CASSQAGGPGEQYF.

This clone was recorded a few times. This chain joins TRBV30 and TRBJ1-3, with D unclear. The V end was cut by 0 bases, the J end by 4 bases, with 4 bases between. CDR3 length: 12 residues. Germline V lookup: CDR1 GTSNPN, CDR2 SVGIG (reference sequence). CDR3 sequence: CAWSVQGNTIYF. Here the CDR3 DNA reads TGTGCCTGGAGTGTACAAGGAAACACCATATATTTT. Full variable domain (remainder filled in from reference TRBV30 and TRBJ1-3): SQTIHQWPATLVQPVGSPLSLECTVEGTSNPNLYWYRQAAGRGLQLLFYSVGIGQISSEVPQNLSASRPQDRQFILSSKKLLLSDSGFYLCAWSVQGNTIYFGEGSWLTVV.

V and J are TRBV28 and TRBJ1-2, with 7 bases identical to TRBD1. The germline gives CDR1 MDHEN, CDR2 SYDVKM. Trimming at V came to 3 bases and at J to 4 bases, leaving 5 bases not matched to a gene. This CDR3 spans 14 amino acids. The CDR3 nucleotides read TGTGCCAGCAGTTTGCGGGACAGCCTCTATGGCTACACCTTC. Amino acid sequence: CASSLRDSLYGYTF.

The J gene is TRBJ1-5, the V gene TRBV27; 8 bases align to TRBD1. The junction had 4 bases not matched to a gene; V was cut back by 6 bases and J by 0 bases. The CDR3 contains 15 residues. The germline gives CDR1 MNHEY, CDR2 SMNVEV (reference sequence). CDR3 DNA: TGTGCCAGCAGGGGACAGGTCCATAGCAATCAGCCCCAGCATTTT. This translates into CASRGQVHSNQPQHF.